A single T cell receptor (beta chain) is shown here with its context. Authors' data handling: Reference gene primer amplification in the assay estimated nucleated cell counts. The repertoire was sequenced with immunoSEQ multiplex PCR; TCRdb's copy has only in-frame clones and lacks some. V, J and clone size are those of that table, while D and trimming were read from the DNA. The sample shows roughly 100,000 clones, around 86% of them seen only once. This record belongs to a study of blood T cell repertoires in COVID-19. CDR1 and CDR2 (germline): SGHKS, YYEKEE (reference sequence). This CDR3 spans 13 amino acids. V was shortened by 3 bases and J by 10 bases, with 16 bases between the two germline ends.

The TCR comes from a human donor in a cohort sampled during active COVID-19. The sample was peripheral blood. The chain employs TRBV5-5 and TRBJ1-2; D possibly corresponds to TRBD1 (5 bases). The CDR3 DNA reads as TGTGCCAGCAGCTCATCAGTTGGGGGACTCTACACCTTC. Its protein product is CASSSSVGGLYTF. Supplemented by reference TRBV5-5 and TRBJ1-2, the full variable domain reads DAGVTQSPTHLIKTRGQQVTLRCSPISGHKSVSWYQQVLGQGPQFIFQYYEKEERGRGNFPDRFSARQFPNYSSELNVNALLLGDSALYLCASSSSVGGLYTFGSGTRLTVV.